This T cell receptor (beta chain) is drawn from a study of cytomegalovirus exposure and HLA in healthy donors. Background on the study: The same platform was used for the roughly 120 validation repertoires as for the 666 first-cohort repertoires, as reported in a later analysis.

TCRdb's table, derived via immunoSEQ multiplex PCR, lists solely in-frame clones and lacks some. The table shows 110,000 to 150,000 clones, with over 90% occurring only once. In its sample, this clone was seen a few times. Its antigen remains unidentified. The CDR3 consists of 14 residues. The germline V gene has CDR1 SGHVS and CDR2 FQNEAQ. The ends lost 8 bases at V and 4 bases at J; junction bases unmatched: 6. Study results and limitations: There were a few CMV-associated chains whose specificity for CMV antigens was confirmed in vitro.

This sequence joins TRBV7-8 and TRBJ1-5, with TRBD1 identical over 9 bases. The sample consisted of PBMCs. The source is a man aged 18 to 35 in good health and CMV-seropositive. CDR3 sequence reads: CASGPGQGNQPQHF. For the CDR3, the DNA is TGTGCCAGCGGCCCGGGACAGGGTAATCAGCCCCAGCATTTT.